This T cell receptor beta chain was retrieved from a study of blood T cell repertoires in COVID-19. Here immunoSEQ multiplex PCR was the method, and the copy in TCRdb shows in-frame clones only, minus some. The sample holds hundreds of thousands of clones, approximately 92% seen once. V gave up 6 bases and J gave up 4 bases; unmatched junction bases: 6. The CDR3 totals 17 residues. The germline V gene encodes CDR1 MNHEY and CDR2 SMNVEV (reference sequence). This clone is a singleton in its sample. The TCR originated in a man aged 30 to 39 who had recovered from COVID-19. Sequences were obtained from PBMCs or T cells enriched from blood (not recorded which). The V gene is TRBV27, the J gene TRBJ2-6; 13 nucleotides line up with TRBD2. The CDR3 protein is CASRGTSGNFGANVLTF. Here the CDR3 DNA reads TGTGCCAGCAGGGGGACTAGCGGGAATTTCGGGGCCAACGTCCTGACTTTC.